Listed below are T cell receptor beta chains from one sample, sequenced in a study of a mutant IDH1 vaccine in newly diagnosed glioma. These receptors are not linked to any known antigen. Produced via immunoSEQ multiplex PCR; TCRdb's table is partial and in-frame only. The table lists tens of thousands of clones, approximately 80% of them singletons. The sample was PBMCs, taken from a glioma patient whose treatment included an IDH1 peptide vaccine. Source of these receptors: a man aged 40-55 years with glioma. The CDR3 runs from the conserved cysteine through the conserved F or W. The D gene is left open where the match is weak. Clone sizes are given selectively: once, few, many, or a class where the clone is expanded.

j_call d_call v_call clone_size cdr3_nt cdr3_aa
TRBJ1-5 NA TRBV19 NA TGTGCCAGTAGTTCTTGGGGTACGCAGCCCCAGCATTTT CASSSWGTQPQHF
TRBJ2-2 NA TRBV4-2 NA TGTGCCAGCAACTCCGCGGGGGAGCTGTTTTTT CASNSAGELFF
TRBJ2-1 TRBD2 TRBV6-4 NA TGTGCCAGCAGTCTTAGCGGGAGCTCCTACAATGAGCAGTTCTTC CASSLSGSSYNEQFF
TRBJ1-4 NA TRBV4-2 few TGTGCCAGCAGCCAAGAGGGAAGGGGTGAAAAACTGTTTTTT CASSQEGRGEKLFF
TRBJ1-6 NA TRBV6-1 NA TGTGCCAGCAGTGAATGGGTCTCACCCCTCCACTTT CASSEWVSPLHF
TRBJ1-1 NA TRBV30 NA TGTGCCTTGTTGGGAGGGCGAACTGAAGCTTTCTTT CALLGGRTEAFF
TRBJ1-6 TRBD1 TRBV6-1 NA TGTGCCAGCAGTGCCGGACAGGGGTCTACACCCCTCCACTTT CASSAGQGSTPLHF
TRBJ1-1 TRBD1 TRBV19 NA TGTGCCAGTAGTAAACCCCCCACCTGGACAGGTAAGGGCGCTGAAGCTTTCTTT CASSKPPTWTGKGAEAFF
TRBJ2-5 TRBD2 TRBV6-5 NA TGTGCCAGCAGCCGGACTAGCGGGACCCAAGAGACCCAGTACTTC CASSRTSGTQETQYF
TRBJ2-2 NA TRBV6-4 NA TGTGCCAGCAGTGAGGGAACATACACCGGGGAGCTGTTTTTT CASSEGTYTGELFF
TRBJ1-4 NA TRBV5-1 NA TGCGCCAGCAGAACAGCTGGGGATGAAAAACTGTTTTTT CASRTAGDEKLFF
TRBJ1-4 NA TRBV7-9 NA TGTGCCAGCAGGAGCTTGAGTACAGGGATGGGTGAGGGACTGTTTTTT CASRSLSTGMGEGLFF
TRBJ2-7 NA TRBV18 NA TGTGCCAGCTCACCAGATTTTGGACTCCTAAGCGAGCAGTACTTC CASSPDFGLLSEQYF
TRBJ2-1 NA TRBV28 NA TGTGCCAGCAGTCCCAGTAGGGATGAGCAGTTCTTC CASSPSRDEQFF
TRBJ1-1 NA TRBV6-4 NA TGTGCCAGCAAGTCGTCAGGGAAGAACACTGAAGCTTTCTTT CASKSSGKNTEAFF
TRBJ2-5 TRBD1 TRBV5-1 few TGCGCCAGCAGCCGCGGACAGGGGCAAGAGACCCAGTACTTC CASSRGQGQETQYF
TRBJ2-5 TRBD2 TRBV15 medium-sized TGTGCCACCCAACTAGCGGGAGGGCCGTACCAAGAGACCCAGTACTTC CATQLAGGPYQETQYF
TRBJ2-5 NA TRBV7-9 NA TGTGCCAGCGACAAAGCGGCGGAAACACAAGAGACCCAGTACTTC CASDKAAETQETQYF
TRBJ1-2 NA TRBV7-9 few TGTGCCAGCAGCTTAGTGGGGGTGGACTATGGCTACACCTTC CASSLVGVDYGYTF
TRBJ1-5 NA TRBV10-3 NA TGTGCCATCAGTGAGGGGGTGCAGAGCAATCAGCCCCAGCATTTT CAISEGVQSNQPQHF
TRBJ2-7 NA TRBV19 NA TGTGCCAGTAGTCCCGGGGGCGAATTCTACGAGCAGTACTTC CASSPGGEFYEQYF
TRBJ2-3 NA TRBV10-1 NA TGCGCCAGCAGTGAATCAGGGGGAGGTGATACGCAGTATTTT CASSESGGGDTQYF
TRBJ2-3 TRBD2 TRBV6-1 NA TGTGCCAGCAGTGTGGATAGCGGGAGTGGGGATACGCAGTATTTT CASSVDSGSGDTQYF
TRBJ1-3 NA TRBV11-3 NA TGTGCCAGCAGCTTAGGCACACAGGGTTCCGCTGGAAACACCATATATTTT CASSLGTQGSAGNTIYF
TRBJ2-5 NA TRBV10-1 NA TGCGCCAGCAGTGAGGGGGGTCCAACTCAAGGGACCCAGTACTTC CASSEGGPTQGTQYF
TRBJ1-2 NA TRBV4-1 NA TGCGCCAGCAGCCAAGATTTACGGGATAACTATGGCTACACCTTC CASSQDLRDNYGYTF
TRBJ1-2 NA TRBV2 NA TGTGCCAGCAGCGAGACACCGGAAGGCTATGGCTACACCTTC CASSETPEGYGYTF
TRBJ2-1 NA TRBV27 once TGTGCCAGCAGTTTATCGTGGGGGAACAATGAGCAGTTCTTC CASSLSWGNNEQFF